The rows below give T cell receptor beta chains drawn from one sample of a study of T cells after yellow fever vaccination. Using its own MiXCR run on the 5' RACE reads, TCRdb lists one record per CDR3 protein. There are a few hundred thousand distinct CDR3 sequences in the sample; approximately 12% occur only once, and about 3% lies in the top ten. The starting material was CD4+ T cells sorted from PBMCs, obtained 15 days after the yellow fever booster vaccination. The receptors were gathered from a man between 18 and 35 years old who received the YFV17D yellow fever vaccine. The CDR3 runs from the conserved cysteine through the conserved F or W. D genes are given only for firm matches. Rows may omit the clone size; those that give it use once, few, many or a size class.

v_call: TRBV6-2/TRBV6-3
j_call: TRBJ1-1
clone_size: NA
d_call: NA
cdr3_nt: TGTGCCAGCAGTTTTATGTACACTGAAGCTTTCTTT
cdr3_aa: CASSFMYTEAFF

v_call: TRBV19
j_call: TRBJ2-7
clone_size: NA
d_call: NA
cdr3_nt: TGTGCCAGTAGTATAGTAGGGAGCTACGAGCAGTACTTC
cdr3_aa: CASSIVGSYEQYF

v_call: TRBV7-2
j_call: TRBJ1-5
clone_size: many
d_call: NA
cdr3_nt: TGTGCCAGCAGCTTAGGTGGGGGGCGAAGCAATCAGCCCCAGCATTTT
cdr3_aa: CASSLGGGRSNQPQHF

v_call: TRBV9
j_call: TRBJ2-3
clone_size: NA
d_call: NA
cdr3_nt: TGTGCCAGCAGCCTACAAGATCCCCCGGATACGCAGTATTTT
cdr3_aa: CASSLQDPPDTQYF

v_call: TRBV5-1
j_call: TRBJ2-7
clone_size: NA
d_call: NA
cdr3_nt: TGCGCCAGCAATTTGGACCACGCGGGCGAGCAGTACTTC
cdr3_aa: CASNLDHAGEQYF

v_call: TRBV11-2
j_call: TRBJ2-1
clone_size: many
d_call: TRBD2
cdr3_nt: TGTGCCAGCAGTCCCCTCGGACTAGCGATGGGTGAGCAGTTCTTC
cdr3_aa: CASSPLGLAMGEQFF

v_call: TRBV12-3/TRBV12-4
j_call: TRBJ1-3
clone_size: few
d_call: TRBD1
cdr3_nt: TGTGCCAGCAAGGGAGGGGGCTTTGGAAACACCATATATTTT
cdr3_aa: CASKGGGFGNTIYF

v_call: TRBV6-5
j_call: TRBJ2-3
clone_size: few
d_call: NA
cdr3_nt: TGTGCCAGCAGCTCTGGGCTAGTGGGGACCGGCACAGATACGCAGTATTTT
cdr3_aa: CASSSGLVGTGTDTQYF

v_call: TRBV9
j_call: TRBJ2-2
clone_size: few
d_call: NA
cdr3_nt: TGTGCCAGCAGCGTTGGAGGGACAGATAACACCGGGGAGCTGTTTTTT
cdr3_aa: CASSVGGTDNTGELFF

v_call: TRBV5-1
j_call: TRBJ2-5
clone_size: NA
d_call: NA
cdr3_nt: TGCGCCAGCAGCCCTGACAGGCCCCAAGAGACCCAGTACTTC
cdr3_aa: CASSPDRPQETQYF

v_call: TRBV6-6
j_call: TRBJ1-4
clone_size: NA
d_call: NA
cdr3_nt: TGTGCCAGCAGCGGTCCCTCGTTTGAAAAACTGTTTTTT
cdr3_aa: CASSGPSFEKLFF

v_call: TRBV7-2
j_call: TRBJ1-4
clone_size: NA
d_call: NA
cdr3_nt: TGTGCCAGCAGCTACCAAGGGTCTACTAATGAAAAACTGTTTTTT
cdr3_aa: CASSYQGSTNEKLFF

v_call: TRBV7-3
j_call: TRBJ2-5
clone_size: NA
d_call: TRBD1
cdr3_nt: TGTGCCAGCAGCGCACGGACAGGGAGATTACGAGAGACCCAGTACTTC
cdr3_aa: CASSARTGRLRETQYF

v_call: TRBV6-2/TRBV6-3
j_call: TRBJ2-1
clone_size: few
d_call: TRBD2
cdr3_nt: TGTGCCAGCAGTTACGGGCGGGGACTAGCGAGGCCCAATGAGCAGTTCTTC
cdr3_aa: CASSYGRGLARPNEQFF

v_call: TRBV7-8
j_call: TRBJ2-1
clone_size: few
d_call: TRBD2
cdr3_nt: TGTGCCAGCAGCCCCGAGCGGGGGGAGAACAATGAGCAGTTCTTC
cdr3_aa: CASSPERGENNEQFF

v_call: TRBV3-1
j_call: TRBJ1-6
clone_size: many
d_call: NA
cdr3_nt: TGTGCCAGCAGCCAAGACCCAGGTTATAATTCACCCCTCCACTTT
cdr3_aa: CASSQDPGYNSPLHF

v_call: TRBV20-1
j_call: TRBJ2-5
clone_size: many
d_call: NA
cdr3_nt: TGCAGTGCTAGGGGGGCTGGGGAGACCCAGTACTTC
cdr3_aa: CSARGAGETQYF

v_call: TRBV12-3/TRBV12-4
j_call: TRBJ1-4
clone_size: NA
d_call: TRBD1
cdr3_nt: TGTGCCAGCAGAATCGGGACAGGGACTGAAAAACTGTTTTTT
cdr3_aa: CASRIGTGTEKLFF

v_call: TRBV5-1
j_call: TRBJ2-5
clone_size: NA
d_call: NA
cdr3_nt: TGCGCCAGCAGCACCGGGCCTAGGGAAGAGACCCAGTACTTC
cdr3_aa: CASSTGPREETQYF

v_call: TRBV6-2/TRBV6-3
j_call: TRBJ2-5
clone_size: NA
d_call: TRBD2
cdr3_nt: TGTGCCAGCAGGGGACTAGCGGGGATGATGACCCAGTACTTC
cdr3_aa: CASRGLAGMMTQYF

v_call: TRBV4-2
j_call: TRBJ1-1
clone_size: few
d_call: NA
cdr3_nt: TGTGCCAGCAGCCAAGAGAGTGGGGCTGAAGCTTTCTTT
cdr3_aa: CASSQESGAEAFF

v_call: TRBV10-3
j_call: TRBJ2-3
clone_size: few
d_call: TRBD2
cdr3_nt: TGTGCCATCAAACCGACTAGCGGGGGGACCCCCACAGATACGCAGTATTTT
cdr3_aa: CAIKPTSGGTPTDTQYF

v_call: TRBV5-4
j_call: TRBJ2-1
clone_size: few
d_call: NA
cdr3_nt: TGTGCCAGCAGCTTGGACGGGGTCGGTAATGAGCAGTTCTTC
cdr3_aa: CASSLDGVGNEQFF

v_call: TRBV7-9
j_call: TRBJ1-2
clone_size: NA
d_call: NA
cdr3_nt: TGTGCCAGCAGCTCGGCTCCATCAGGGTATGGCTACACCTTC
cdr3_aa: CASSSAPSGYGYTF

v_call: TRBV5-6
j_call: TRBJ2-3
clone_size: NA
d_call: NA
cdr3_nt: TGTGCCAGCAGCTTGGCGGGGCGGGCGAAGAGCACAGATACGCAGTATTTT
cdr3_aa: CASSLAGRAKSTDTQYF

v_call: TRBV5-6
j_call: TRBJ1-2
clone_size: NA
d_call: TRBD1
cdr3_nt: TGTGCCAGCAGCTTGTTAGGGACAGCTAACTATGGCTACACCTTC
cdr3_aa: CASSLLGTANYGYTF

v_call: TRBV11-3
j_call: TRBJ2-1
clone_size: NA
d_call: TRBD1
cdr3_nt: TGTGCCAGCAGCTCGGGACAGGGGGTTGGTGAGCAGTTCTTC
cdr3_aa: CASSSGQGVGEQFF

v_call: TRBV7-2
j_call: TRBJ1-2
clone_size: NA
d_call: NA
cdr3_nt: TGTGCCAGCAGCTTATCACCCTTTGGCGATGGCTACACCTTC
cdr3_aa: CASSLSPFGDGYTF

v_call: TRBV30
j_call: TRBJ1-1
clone_size: few
d_call: NA
cdr3_nt: TGTGCCTGGAGGGGTCAGGGGAACACTGAAGCTTTCTTT
cdr3_aa: CAWRGQGNTEAFF

v_call: TRBV7-6
j_call: TRBJ2-7
clone_size: many
d_call: NA
cdr3_nt: TGTGCCAGCAGCGCCGGACAGCACTCCTACGAGCAGTACTTC
cdr3_aa: CASSAGQHSYEQYF